This entry lists 5 T cell receptor beta chains sequenced from one sample in a study of vaccination effects on CD4 cells after COVID-19. These receptors have no identified antigens. Some clones are missing from TCRdb's copy, which holds only in-frame ones; the method was immunoSEQ multiplex PCR. Here the sample spans tens of thousands of clones, about 70% being singletons. Culture proceeded for more than 8 days, and CD4+ T cells were then isolated. Source: CD4+ T cells from PBMCs cultured without peptide, taken before COVID-19 vaccination. These receptors originate from a human donor who had a prior SARS-CoV-2 infection.

The V call is TRBV18, the J call TRBJ2-3; 11 bases match TRBD2. This CDR3 has 16 residues. The trim removed 6 bases at V and 2 bases at J, leaving 7 bases unmatched. The germline V gene has CDR1 KGHSH and CDR2 LQKENI. In DNA, the CDR3 is TGTGCCAGCTCCCGGATAGCGGGGGGGACCACAGATACGCAGTATTTT. Translated, it gives CASSRIAGGTTDTQYF.

V gene TRBV14 combines with J gene TRBJ2-5; D tentatively fits TRBD1 or TRBD2 (5 bases each). V gave up 4 bases and J gave up 1 base, with 13 bases separating them. The CDR3 is 15 amino acids. Germline assignment: CDR1 SGHDN and CDR2 FVKESK. In DNA form, the CDR3 reads TGTGCCAGCAGCCGCGAGATCGGGGCCCAAGAGACCCAGTACTTC. Its protein is CASSREIGAQETQYF. Together with reference TRBV14 and TRBJ2-5, the CDR3 gives the full variable domain: EAGVTQFPSHSVIEKGQTVTLRCDPISGHDNLYWYRRVMGKEIKFLLHFVKESKQDESGMPNNRFLAERTGGTYSTLKVQPAELEDSGVYFCASSREIGAQETQYFGPGTRLLVL.

The rearrangement joins TRBV11-1 to TRBJ1-2, with a possible D match to TRBD1 (6 bases). The CDR3 consists of 14 residues. Germline V gene lookup returns CDR1 SGHAT and CDR2 FQDESV (reference sequence). V was pared by 2 bases and J by 6 bases, with 13 bases between. In nucleotides, the CDR3 is TGTGCCAGCAGCTTAACAACGGGACAAAATGGCTACACCTTC. Its protein product is CASSLTTGQNGYTF.

This chain links TRBV5-4 with TRBJ1-2, with TRBD1 matching over 8 bases. V dropped 3 bases and J dropped 3; count of bases not matched to a gene: 4. Germline-derived CDR1 and CDR2 are SGHNT and YYREEE (reference sequence). This CDR3 comprises 14 residues. CDR3 sequence: CASSWATGDYGYTF. The CDR3 DNA is TGTGCCAGCAGCTGGGCGACAGGGGACTATGGCTACACCTTC. Based on the CDR3 plus reference TRBV5-4 and TRBJ1-2, the full variable domain is ETGVTQSPTHLIKTRGQQVTLRCSSQSGHNTVSWYQQALGQGPQFIFQYYREEENGRGNFPPRFSGLQFPNYSSELNVNALELDDSALYLCASSWATGDYGYTFGSGTRLTVV.

The chain recombines TRBV7-2 with TRBJ2-1; D gene uncertain. Germline V gives CDR1 SGHTA, CDR2 FQGNSA. The V end was cut by 3 bases, the J end by 2 bases, with 8 bases between. This CDR3 is built from 14 residues. CDR3 coding DNA: TGTGCCAGCAGCTTTTTCGGAACCTACAATGAGCAGTTCTTC. The encoded protein is CASSFFGTYNEQFF.